Below are 7 T cell receptor beta chains sequenced from a single sample in a study of control samples from healthy donors and cancer patients. Generated by immunoSEQ multiplex PCR, the TCRdb table keeps only in-frame clones and is missing some. Among 70,000 to 75,000 clones, roughly 84% were seen once, and the ten largest hold 4%. Sequenced: blood. The origin of the receptors is a woman between 50 and 59 years old in good health.

The rearrangement joins TRBV6-6 to TRBJ2-7; D remains unclear. V lost 5 bases to trimming and J lost 2 bases, with 22 bases between them. Looked up from germline, CDR1 is MNHNY and CDR2 is SVGAGI (reference sequence). This CDR3 is built from 17 residues. As DNA, the CDR3 is TGTGCCAGCAGTCTCACTCGGAGAACAGCAATTCCCTACGAGCAGTACTTC. Translated: CASSLTRRTAIPYEQYF.

V usage is TRBV6-2 or TRBV6-3 and J usage is TRBJ1-3; the D is unclear. CDR3 length: 14 residues. V lost 0 bases and J lost 4, with 7 bases in between. The germline CDR1 and CDR2 sequences are MNHEY and SVGEGT. CDR3 sequence reads: CASSYSEHGNTIYF. The CDR3 DNA sequence: TGTGCCAGCAGTTACTCAGAACACGGAAACACCATATATTTT.

This chain joins TRBV6-6 and TRBJ1-5, with TRBD1 as a possible D gene (5 bases). The CDR3 consists of 14 residues. Per the germline V gene, CDR1 is MNHNY and CDR2 is SVGAGI (reference sequence). The V end was cut by 5 bases, the J end by 1 base, with 9 bases between. CDR3 DNA sequence: TGTGCCAGCAGTCCGGCAGGGAGCAATCAGCCCCAGCATTTT. Protein product: CASSPAGSNQPQHF.

The chain links TRBV5-4 to TRBJ1-3; D call uncertain. V lost 0 bases and J lost 0, with 4 bases in between. This CDR3 spans 14 amino acids. Germline V gives CDR1 SGHNT, CDR2 YYREEE (reference sequence). In nucleotides, the CDR3 is TGTGCCAGCAGCTTGGCGAACTCTGGAAACACCATATATTTT. This encodes CASSLANSGNTIYF.

V gene TRBV5-1 combines with J gene TRBJ2-1; 12 nucleotides agree with TRBD2. Trimming removed 3 bases from V and 4 bases from J; junction bases left unmatched: 26. The germline gives CDR1 SGHRS, CDR2 YFSETQ. CDR3 length equals 23 residues. The CDR3 region is CASSSPATSGSSVPRGPYNEQFF. CDR3 bases: TGCGCCAGCAGCTCCCCTGCGACTAGCGGGAGTTCGGTACCCCGAGGGCCTTACAATGAGCAGTTCTTC.

The rearrangement links TRBV28 to TRBJ1-3; no firm D call. The CDR3 extends over 14 amino acids. Germline CDR1 reads MDHEN; CDR2 reads SYDVKM. The V end was cut by 5 bases, the J end by 4 bases, with 12 bases between. CDR3 DNA sequence: TGTGCCAGCAGTCCACCCGGGCCCGGAAACACCATATATTTT. It is translated as CASSPPGPGNTIYF.

The V and J genes are TRBV19 and TRBJ2-1, with unresolved D. CDR3 length: 14 amino acids. Looked up from germline, CDR1 is LNHDA and CDR2 is SQIVND (reference sequence). The germline V and J ends were trimmed by 4 bases and 1 base, with 8 bases remaining between them. The CDR3 coding sequence is TGTGCCAGTAGTAGGGGAACTTCCTACAATGAGCAGTTCTTC. Protein product: CASSRGTSYNEQFF.